This TCR beta chain was sequenced for a study of blood T cell repertoires in COVID-19. Study-wide background: PBMCs, B-cell-depleted T cells, or T cells were the source of the cDNA or gDNA that made up the material.

Germline CDR1 MNHNY, CDR2 SVGAGI (reference sequence). With 6 bases clipped from V and 5 bases from J, the junction kept 9 bases outside the gene matches. CDR3 length: 15 amino acids. Authors' methods: Amplification of reference gene primers provided the estimated nucleated cell counts. Sequencing was performed with immunoSEQ multiplex PCR; in TCRdb, only in-frame clones are kept and a portion is missing. V and J calls and clone size are given by that table; D and trimming were obtained from the DNA. The sample consists of fewer than 130,000 clones, over 65% of them appearing once. This clonotype was sampled from a woman aged 80 or over with acute or convalescent COVID-19. Sequencing was performed on peripheral blood. This chain connects TRBV6-6 to TRBJ2-3; 9 bases agree with TRBD2. CDR3 DNA: TGTGCCAGCAGACCCGGGACTAGCCTTGGAGATACGCAGTATTTT. This codes for CASRPGTSLGDTQYF.